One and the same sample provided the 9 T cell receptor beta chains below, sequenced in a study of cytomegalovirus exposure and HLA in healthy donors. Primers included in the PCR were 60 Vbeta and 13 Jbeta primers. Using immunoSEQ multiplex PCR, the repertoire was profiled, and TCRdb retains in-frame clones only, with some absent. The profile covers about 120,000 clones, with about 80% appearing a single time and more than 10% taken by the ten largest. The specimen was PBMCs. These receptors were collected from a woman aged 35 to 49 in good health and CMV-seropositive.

The CDR3: CASSPDEQAGYTF. CDR3 nucleotides: TGTGCCAGCTCACCAGACGAACAAGCGGGCTACACCTTC. V and J are TRBV18 and TRBJ1-2; D remains ambiguous. The CDR3 runs to 13 residues. Germline V gives CDR1 KGHSH, CDR2 LQKENI. With 2 bases removed from V and 8 bases from J, the gap between germline ends came to 12 bases.

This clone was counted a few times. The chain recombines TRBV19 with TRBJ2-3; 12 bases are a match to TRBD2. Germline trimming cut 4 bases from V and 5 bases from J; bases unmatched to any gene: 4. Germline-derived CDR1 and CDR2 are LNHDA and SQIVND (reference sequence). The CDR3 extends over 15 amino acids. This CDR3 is CASSRTSGVKDTQYF. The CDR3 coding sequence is TGTGCCAGTAGTAGGACTAGCGGGGTTAAAGATACGCAGTATTTT.

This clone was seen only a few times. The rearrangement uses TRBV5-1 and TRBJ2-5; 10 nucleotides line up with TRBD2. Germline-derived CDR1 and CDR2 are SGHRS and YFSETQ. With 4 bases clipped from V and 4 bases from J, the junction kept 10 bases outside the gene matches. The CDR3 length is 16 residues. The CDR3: CASSRELAGLGETQYF. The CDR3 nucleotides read TGCGCCAGCAGCCGGGAACTAGCGGGGTTGGGAGAGACCCAGTACTTC.

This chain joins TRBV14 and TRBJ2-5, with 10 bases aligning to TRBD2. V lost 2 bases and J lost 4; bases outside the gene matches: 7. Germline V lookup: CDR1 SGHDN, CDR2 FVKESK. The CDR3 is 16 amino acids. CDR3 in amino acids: CASSQQWLAGAETQYF. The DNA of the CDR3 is TGTGCCAGCAGCCAACAGTGGCTAGCGGGGGCAGAGACCCAGTACTTC. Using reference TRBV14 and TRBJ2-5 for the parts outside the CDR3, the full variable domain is EAGVTQFPSHSVIEKGQTVTLRCDPISGHDNLYWYRRVMGKEIKFLLHFVKESKQDESGMPNNRFLAERTGGTYSTLKVQPAELEDSGVYFCASSQQWLAGAETQYFGPGTRLLVL.

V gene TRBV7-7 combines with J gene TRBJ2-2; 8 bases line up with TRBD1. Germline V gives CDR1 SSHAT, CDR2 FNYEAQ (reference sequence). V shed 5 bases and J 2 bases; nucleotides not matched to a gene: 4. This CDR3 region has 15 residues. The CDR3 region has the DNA TGTGCCAGCAGCCAGGACAGGGCCAACACCGGGGAGCTGTTTTTT. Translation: CASSQDRANTGELFF.

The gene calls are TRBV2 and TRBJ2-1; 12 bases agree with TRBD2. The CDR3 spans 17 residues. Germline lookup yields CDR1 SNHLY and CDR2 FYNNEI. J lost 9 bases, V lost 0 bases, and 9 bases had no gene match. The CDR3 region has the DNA TGTGCCAGCAGTGAAGCGAAAACTAGCGGGGGGCGCTCTGAGCAGTTCTTC. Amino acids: CASSEAKTSGGRSEQFF.

The CDR3 DNA reads TGTGCCTGGAGTGTCTCGCGGGGATTACGCGAGCAGTACTTC. Its translation: CAWSVSRGLREQYF. The chain has TRBV30 and TRBJ2-7; a weak D match, TRBD2 (6 bases). The CDR3 loop spans 14 amino acids. V was clipped by 0 bases and J by 6 bases, with 15 bases between them. Per the germline V gene, CDR1 is GTSNPN and CDR2 is SVGIG (reference sequence).

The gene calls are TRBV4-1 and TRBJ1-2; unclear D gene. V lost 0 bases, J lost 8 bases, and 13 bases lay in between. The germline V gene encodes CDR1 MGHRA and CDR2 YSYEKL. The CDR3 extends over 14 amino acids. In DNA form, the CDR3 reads TGCGCCAGCAGCCAAGATAGGATTTCGGGGGGCTACACCTTC. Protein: CASSQDRISGGYTF.

The CDR3 loop reads CASSPALAVYNEQFF. CDR3 sequence (DNA): TGTGCCAGCAGTCCAGCCCTAGCGGTATACAATGAGCAGTTCTTC. The chain joins TRBV25-1 to TRBJ2-1, with 7 bases aligning to TRBD2. Unmatched junction bases numbered 8, after V lost 5 bases and J lost 4 bases. This CDR3 spans 15 amino acids. The germline V gene has CDR1 MGHDK and CDR2 SYGVNS.